The 29 T cell receptor beta chains below come from one sample, sequenced in a study of blood T cell repertoires in COVID-19. Produced via immunoSEQ multiplex PCR; TCRdb's table is partial and in-frame only. There are some 300,000 clones in the sample; around 88% occur only once, and 5.5% to 8% lies in the top ten. Sequencing was done on a sample of peripheral blood. The origin of the receptors is a woman aged 25-40 years who had recovered from COVID-19.

The J gene is TRBJ1-6, the V gene TRBV30; perhaps TRBD1 as D (5 bases). This CDR3 region has 15 residues. CDR1 is GTSNPN, CDR2 SVGIG, per germline (reference sequence). Trimming removed 1 base at V and 6 bases at J, with 13 bases between. In DNA, the CDR3 is TGTGCCTGGAGTGGAGTTTGGGGGGGTAATTCACCCCTCCACTTT. Translation gives CAWSGVWGGNSPLHF.

The sample holds a few counts of this clone. V is TRBV27 and J is TRBJ2-7, with D uncertain. The CDR3 length is 15 residues. Germline CDR1 is MNHEY and CDR2 is SMNVEV (reference sequence). V was shortened by 5 bases and J by 3 bases, with 17 bases between the two germline ends. The CDR3 here is CASSLDPGRSYEQYF. The CDR3 coding sequence is TGTGCCAGCAGTCTAGACCCTGGTCGAAGCTACGAGCAGTACTTC.

The V gene is TRBV7-9, the J gene TRBJ1-6; 7 bases map to TRBD1. V lost 4 bases and J lost 10; bases outside the gene matches: 4. Germline V gives CDR1 SEHNR, CDR2 FQNEAQ (reference sequence). This CDR3 comprises 13 residues. CDR3 DNA: TGTGCCAGCAGCTCTACAGGGGAATCACCCCTCCACTTT. Translating it yields CASSSTGESPLHF.

V gene TRBV19 combines with J gene TRBJ2-7; D possibly corresponds to TRBD2 (7 bases). V was cut by 3 bases and J by 0 bases, with 15 bases left in between. The CDR3 consists of 16 residues. CDR1 is LNHDA, CDR2 SQIVND, per germline (reference sequence). This CDR3 is CASSMGGTTSSYEQYF. The CDR3 nucleotides are TGTGCCAGTAGTATGGGGGGGACAACTAGCTCCTACGAGCAGTACTTC.

The rearrangement links TRBV5-1 to TRBJ1-1, with 7 bases lining up with TRBD1. This CDR3 spans 18 amino acids. The germline V gene has CDR1 SGHRS and CDR2 YFSETQ. Trimming removed 6 bases from V and 0 bases from J; junction bases left unmatched: 17. DNA for the CDR3: TGCGCCAGCATACCCCGGCCGGGACAGCTTATCATGAACACTGAAGCTTTCTTT. Translated: CASIPRPGQLIMNTEAFF.

The chain employs TRBV2 and TRBJ2-1; TRBD2 aligns across 7 bases. From germline, CDR1 is SNHLY and CDR2 FYNNEI. V shed 7 bases and J 9 bases; nucleotides not matched to a gene: 9. The CDR3 is made up of 13 amino acids. CDR3 coding DNA: TGTGCCAGCATGGCGGGGGTCCGGGGTGAGCAGTTCTTC. It specifies CASMAGVRGEQFF.

The rearrangement links TRBV19 to TRBJ1-2; D gene uncertain. Germline CDR1 reads LNHDA; CDR2 reads SQIVND (reference sequence). Trimming pared 5 bases from V and 2 bases from J, leaving 9 bases between. The CDR3 totals 13 residues. Here the CDR3 reads CASSAGLNYGYTF. Here the CDR3 DNA reads TGTGCCAGTAGTGCCGGACTAAACTATGGCTACACCTTC.

The rearrangement links TRBV19 to TRBJ1-1; 9 nucleotides line up with TRBD1. Germline CDR1 and CDR2: LNHDA and SQIVND (reference sequence). The CDR3 totals 15 residues. V lost 4 bases to trimming and J lost 6 bases; unmatched junction nucleotides: 9. CDR3 residues: CASSTPGQGHPEAFF. The CDR3 DNA is TGTGCCAGTAGTACCCCGGGACAGGGACACCCTGAAGCTTTCTTT.

The rearrangement links TRBV11-2 to TRBJ1-4; unclear D gene. In germline, CDR1 is SGHAT, CDR2 FQNNGV. The V end was cut by 5 bases, the J end by 8 bases, with 21 bases between. The CDR3 runs 16 residues. This chain's CDR3 is CASSTSVGGAGEKLFF. DNA for the CDR3: TGTGCCAGCAGCACGAGCGTAGGCGGAGCTGGGGAAAAACTGTTTTTT.

This chain joins TRBV19 and TRBJ1-1; perhaps TRBD1 as D (5 bases). The ends were cut back, 4 bases at V and 0 bases at J, with 12 bases in the middle. The germline CDR1 and CDR2 sequences are LNHDA and SQIVND (reference sequence). CDR3 length: 15 amino acids. The CDR3 loop reads CASSTGTFLNTEAFF. As DNA, the CDR3 is TGTGCCAGTAGTACTGGGACTTTCCTGAACACTGAAGCTTTCTTT.

The genes are TRBV7-8 and TRBJ2-1; TRBD2 aligns across 13 bases. The V gene's germline CDR1 is SGHVS and CDR2 FQNEAQ. V was pared by 4 bases and J by 1 base, with 1 base of the junction left unmatched. The CDR3 has 16 residues. The CDR3 nucleotides read TGTGCCAGCAGCTCGGGACTAGCGGGGTCCTACAATGAGCAGTTCTTC. Translation: CASSSGLAGSYNEQFF.

This CDR3 reads CASNDRGNQPQHF. Written as DNA, the CDR3 is TGTGCCAGCAACGACAGGGGGAATCAGCCCCAGCATTTT. The rearrangement uses TRBV2 and TRBJ1-5; 9 positions match TRBD1. The CDR3 length is 13 residues. Germline CDR1 reads SNHLY; CDR2 reads FYNNEI. V lost 7 bases to trimming and J lost 4 bases; unmatched junction nucleotides: 2.

The CDR3 DNA reads TGCGCCAGCAGCCAAGGGGCCCTTAATGAAAAACTGTTTTTT. Its translation: CASSQGALNEKLFF. This sequence joins TRBV4-1 and TRBJ1-4, with no clear D. The germline V gene encodes CDR1 MGHRA and CDR2 YSYEKL. CDR3 length equals 14 residues. Trimming shortened V by 1 base and J by 4 bases, and 7 bases separated the two germline ends.

J is TRBJ2-7 and V is TRBV19; D is possibly TRBD1 (5 bases). Trimming cost V 3 bases and J 2 bases, with 8 bases left between them. This CDR3 comprises 13 residues. CDR1 and CDR2 from the germline V gene are LNHDA and SQIVND (reference sequence). The CDR3 here is CASSIQGPYEQYF. The CDR3, as DNA: TGTGCCAGTAGTATTCAGGGCCCCTACGAGCAGTACTTC.

The chain carries TRBV28 and TRBJ1-5; 8 bases fit TRBD1. Germline V gives CDR1 MDHEN, CDR2 SYDVKM. After removal of 5 bases from V and 0 bases from J, the junction contained 6 bases not matched to a gene. The CDR3 sequence is 16 residues long. CDR3 amino acids: CASSPDRGYSNQPQHF. DNA of the CDR3: TGTGCCAGCAGTCCTGACAGGGGTTATAGCAATCAGCCCCAGCATTTT.

For the CDR3, the DNA is TGTGCCAGCAGTTCGACAGGGAACCCTTTAACCGATAGGGGTTATGGCTACACCTTC. Its translation is CASSSTGNPLTDRGYGYTF. The chain is built from TRBV5-6 and TRBJ1-2; 7 nucleotides agree with TRBD1. Germline loops: CDR1 SGHDT, CDR2 YYEEEE. Trimming removed 5 bases from V and 5 bases from J; junction bases left unmatched: 24. This CDR3 region has 19 residues.

The chain uses TRBV28 and TRBJ1-2; 7 bases line up with TRBD1. Germline CDR1 and CDR2: MDHEN and SYDVKM. Trimming took 5 bases from V and 4 from J; bases not matched to a gene: 4. The CDR3 totals 13 residues. The CDR3 is CASSPTGVYGYTF. The CDR3 DNA reads as TGTGCCAGCAGTCCTACAGGGGTCTATGGCTACACCTTC.

The chain uses TRBV19 and TRBJ1-2; no clear D gene. Per germline, CDR1 LNHDA and CDR2 SQIVND (reference sequence). V was pared by 4 bases and J by 4 bases, with 4 bases between. The CDR3 extends over 11 amino acids. The CDR3 protein is CASSTIYGYTF. For the CDR3, the DNA is TGTGCCAGTAGTACCATCTATGGCTACACCTTC.

V usage is TRBV5-6 and J usage is TRBJ2-5, with 7 bases fitting TRBD1. CDR3 length: 17 amino acids. From germline, CDR1 is SGHDT and CDR2 YYEEEE. V was pared by 2 bases and J by 0 bases, with 10 bases of the junction left unmatched. DNA for the CDR3: TGTGCCAGCAGCTTCTCCAAGGGGGCTCGATACCAAGAGACCCAGTACTTC. Its protein product is CASSFSKGARYQETQYF.

The chain recombines TRBV5-1 with TRBJ2-1; 9 bases match TRBD2. The V segment lost 0 bases and the J segment 8 bases; nucleotides outside the gene matches: 0. The CDR3 extends over 13 amino acids. Germline loops: CDR1 SGHRS, CDR2 YFSETQ. As DNA, the CDR3 is TGCGCCAGCAGCTTGGGGACTAGCGATGAGCAGTTCTTC. Translating gives CASSLGTSDEQFF.

The genes are TRBV18 and TRBJ2-1; perhaps TRBD1 as D (6 bases). Per the germline V gene, CDR1 is KGHSH and CDR2 is LQKENI. Trimming took off 1 base at V and 3 bases at J, with 7 bases between the two ends. CDR3 length equals 14 residues. CDR3 region: CASSPRQDYNEQFF. CDR3 coding DNA: TGTGCCAGCTCACCACGACAGGACTACAATGAGCAGTTCTTC. Complete variable domain (other parts from reference TRBV18 and TRBJ2-1): NAGVMQNPRHLVRRRGQEARLRCSPMKGHSHVYWYRQLPEEGLKFMVYLQKENIIDESGMPKERFSAEFPKEGPSILRIQQVVRGDSAAYFCASSPRQDYNEQFFGPGTRLTVL.

This rearrangement joins TRBV29-1 to TRBJ2-1; 9 bases agree with TRBD1. CDR1 is SQVTM, CDR2 ANQGSEA, per germline. The CDR3 extends over 15 amino acids. Losses at the gene ends were 7 bases for V and 4 bases for J; bases not matched to a gene: 11. This chain's CDR3 is CSGSSGTGIYNEQFF. The DNA for the CDR3 is TGCAGCGGTAGTTCCGGGACAGGGATTTACAATGAGCAGTTCTTC.

V is TRBV6-5 and J is TRBJ2-7, with D perhaps matching TRBD1 (6 bases). Germline V gene data show CDR1 as MNHEY and CDR2 as SVGAGI. This CDR3 contains 14 residues. V was trimmed by 4 bases and J by 4 bases, leaving 14 bases between them. CDR3 in amino acids: CASSLGQGPYEQYF. In nucleotides, the CDR3 is TGTGCCAGCAGTTTGGGGCAGGGGCCTTACGAGCAGTACTTC.

This rearrangement joins TRBV27 to TRBJ2-1, with D perhaps TRBD1 (5 bases). From germline, CDR1 is MNHEY and CDR2 SMNVEV (reference sequence). V dropped 5 bases and J dropped 0 bases, with 14 bases sitting between them. The CDR3 has 16 amino acids. The CDR3: CASSRRGPSSYNEQFF. The CDR3 region has the DNA TGTGCCAGCAGTCGAAGGGGCCCCAGCTCCTACAATGAGCAGTTCTTC.

The gene calls are TRBV28 and TRBJ1-3; no clear D. The CDR3 totals 17 residues. Trimming stripped 2 bases from V and 0 bases from J, with 14 bases between. Per germline, CDR1 MDHEN and CDR2 SYDVKM. CDR3 sequence (DNA): TGTGCCAGCAGTTTAAGTGGACTCTCTAACTCTGGAAACACCATATATTTT. It is translated as CASSLSGLSNSGNTIYF. Full variable domain (rest looked up from reference TRBV28 and TRBJ1-3): DVKVTQSSRYLVKRTGEKVFLECVQDMDHENMFWYRQDPGLGLRLIYFSYDVKMKEKGDIPEGYSVSREKKERFSLILESASTNQTSMYLCASSLSGLSNSGNTIYFGEGSWLTVV.

V usage is TRBV2 and J usage is TRBJ2-5; 7 bases agree with TRBD2. V shed 2 bases and J 1 base; nucleotides not matched to a gene: 4. The CDR3 contains 15 residues. Germline values: CDR1 SNHLY, CDR2 FYNNEI. The DNA for the CDR3 is TGTGCCAGCAGTGAACGGACTAGAGCCCAAGAGACCCAGTACTTC. Translating gives CASSERTRAQETQYF.

This chain uses TRBV6-5 with TRBJ1-3; D ambiguous. The CDR3 has 14 amino acids. Trimming stripped 6 bases from V and 0 bases from J, with 9 bases between. The germline CDR1 and CDR2 sequences are MNHEY and SVGAGI. CDR3 nucleotides: TGTGCCAGCAGAACAGCTTACTCTGGAAACACCATATATTTT. Translating gives CASRTAYSGNTIYF.

This sequence joins TRBV20-1 and TRBJ1-1, with D possibly matching TRBD1 (6 bases). Trimming stripped 3 bases from V and 5 bases from J, with 22 bases between. This CDR3 has 16 residues. CDR1 and CDR2 (germline): DFQATT, SNEGSKA (reference sequence). The CDR3 spells CSASIVVRGRGTEAFF. CDR3 DNA sequence: TGCAGTGCTAGTATTGTAGTTCGGGGGCGGGGGACTGAAGCTTTCTTT.

The chain links TRBV5-4 to TRBJ2-7; 13 bases are a match to TRBD2. The V segment lost 2 bases and the J segment 6 bases; nucleotides outside the gene matches: 5. From germline, CDR1 is SGHNT and CDR2 YYREEE (reference sequence). CDR3 length equals 15 residues. Here the CDR3 reads CASSLFGTSGVEQYF. The CDR3 bases are TGTGCCAGCAGCTTATTCGGGACTAGCGGGGTCGAGCAGTACTTC.